The clone carrying this TCR beta chain was recorded at least ten times. The time point was: newly diagnosed GD, antithyroid drugs for less than 3 months. RNA extracted from PBMCs served as the sequencing template. The CDR3 has 14 amino acids. V was pared by 4 bases and J by 7 bases, with 16 bases between. The data were obtained in a study of regulatory T cells in long-lasting Graves disease. Both iRepertoire HTBI primers and Arm-PCR of CDR3 regions were used to build the TCR beta libraries. Each CDR3 protein gets one entry after TCRdb re-called the multiplex PCR reads with MiXCR. Found here are fewer than 650,000 distinct CDR3 sequences, 16% of them singletons; the top ten hold around 13%. These data were likewise used in another study, on T cells in Graves' hyperthyroidism and ophthalmopathy.

The sequencing used peripheral blood mononuclear cells (PBMCs), collected at new diagnosis, from a patient treated with antithyroid drugs. The sequence came from a man between 18 and 35 years old with Graves disease. The chain combines TRBV12-3 or TRBV12-4 with TRBJ1-1, with unresolved D. The CDR3: CASSSLGDVGEAFF. CDR3 coding DNA: TGTGCCAGCAGTTCCCTGGGAGATGTTGGTGAAGCTTTCTTT.